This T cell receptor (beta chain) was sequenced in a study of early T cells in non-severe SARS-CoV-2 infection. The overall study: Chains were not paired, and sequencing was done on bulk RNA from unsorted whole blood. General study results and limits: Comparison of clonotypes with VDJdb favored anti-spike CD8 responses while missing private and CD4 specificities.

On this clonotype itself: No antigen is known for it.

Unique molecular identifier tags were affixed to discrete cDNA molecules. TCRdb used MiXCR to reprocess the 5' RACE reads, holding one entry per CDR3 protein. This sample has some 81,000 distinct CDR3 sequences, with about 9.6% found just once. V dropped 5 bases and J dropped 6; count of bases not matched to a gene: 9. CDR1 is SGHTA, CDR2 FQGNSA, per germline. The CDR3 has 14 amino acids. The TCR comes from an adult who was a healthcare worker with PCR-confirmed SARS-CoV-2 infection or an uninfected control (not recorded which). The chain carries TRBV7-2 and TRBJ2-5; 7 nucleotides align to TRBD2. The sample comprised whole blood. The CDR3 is CASSPLGGGQTQYF. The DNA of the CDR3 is TGTGCCAGCAGCCCACTGGGGGGGGGTCAGACCCAGTACTTC.